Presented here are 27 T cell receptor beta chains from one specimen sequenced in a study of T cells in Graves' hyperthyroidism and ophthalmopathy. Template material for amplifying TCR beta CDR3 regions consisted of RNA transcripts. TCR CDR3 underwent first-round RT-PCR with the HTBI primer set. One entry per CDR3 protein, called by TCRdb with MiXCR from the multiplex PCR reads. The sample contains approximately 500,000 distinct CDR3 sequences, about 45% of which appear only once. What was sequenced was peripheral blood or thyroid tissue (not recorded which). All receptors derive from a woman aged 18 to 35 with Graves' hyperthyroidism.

This chain's CDR3 is CASSTGQGGTTEAFF. The CDR3, as DNA: TGCGCCAGCAGCACGGGACAGGGAGGGACCACTGAAGCTTTCTTT. V and J are TRBV5-1 and TRBJ1-1; 9 bases map to TRBD1. The germline CDR1 and CDR2 sequences are SGHRS and YFSETQ. The CDR3 totals 15 residues. Unmatched junction bases numbered 8, after V lost 4 bases and J lost 4 bases.

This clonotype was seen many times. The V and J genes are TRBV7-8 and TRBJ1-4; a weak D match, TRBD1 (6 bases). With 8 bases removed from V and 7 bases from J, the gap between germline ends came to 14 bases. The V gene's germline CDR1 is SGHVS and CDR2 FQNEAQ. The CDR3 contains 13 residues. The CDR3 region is CASGDGGVEKLFF. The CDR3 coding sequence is TGTGCCAGCGGGGACGGGGGCGTTGAAAAACTGTTTTTT.

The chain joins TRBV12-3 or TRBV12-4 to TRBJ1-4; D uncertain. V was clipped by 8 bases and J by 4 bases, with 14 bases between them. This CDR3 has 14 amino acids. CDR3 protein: CASGQEGLNEKLFF. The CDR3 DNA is TGTGCCAGCGGCCAGGAGGGCCTTAATGAAAAACTGTTTTTT.

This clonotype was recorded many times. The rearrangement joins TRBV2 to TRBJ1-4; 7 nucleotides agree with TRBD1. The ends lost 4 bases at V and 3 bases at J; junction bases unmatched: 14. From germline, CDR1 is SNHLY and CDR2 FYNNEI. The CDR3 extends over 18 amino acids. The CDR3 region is CASSVAGTATSANEKLFF. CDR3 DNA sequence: TGTGCCAGCAGTGTGGCGGGGACAGCCACATCAGCTAATGAAAAACTGTTTTTT. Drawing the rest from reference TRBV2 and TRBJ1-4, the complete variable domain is EPEVTQTPSHQVTQMGQEVILRCVPISNHLYFYWYRQILGQKVEFLVSFYNNEISEKSEIFDDQFSVERPDGSNFTLKIRSTKLEDSAMYFCASSVAGTATSANEKLFFGSGTQLSVL.

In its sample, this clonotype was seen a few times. The CDR3 reads CASSSLLAGANVLTF. The CDR3 DNA follows: TGTGCCAGCAGCTCCCTTCTTGCTGGGGCCAACGTCCTGACTTTC. V usage is TRBV5-4 and J usage is TRBJ2-6; D gene uncertain. There are 15 residues in the CDR3. V gave up 3 bases and J gave up 2 bases, with 9 bases separating them. Germline CDR1 reads SGHNT; CDR2 reads YYREEE (reference sequence).

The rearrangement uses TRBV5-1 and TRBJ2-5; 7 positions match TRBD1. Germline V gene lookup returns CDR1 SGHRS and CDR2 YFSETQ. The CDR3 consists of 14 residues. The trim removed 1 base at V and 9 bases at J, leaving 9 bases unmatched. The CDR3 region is CASSLRQGDQPQYF. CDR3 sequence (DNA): TGCGCCAGCAGCTTGCGACAGGGAGATCAGCCCCAGTACTTC. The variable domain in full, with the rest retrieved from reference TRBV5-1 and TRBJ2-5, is KAGVTQTPRYLIKTRGQQVTLSCSPISGHRSVSWYQQTPGQGLQFLFEYFSETQRNKGNFPGRFSGRQFSNSRSEMNVSTLELGDSALYLCASSLRQGDQPQYFGPGTRLLVL.

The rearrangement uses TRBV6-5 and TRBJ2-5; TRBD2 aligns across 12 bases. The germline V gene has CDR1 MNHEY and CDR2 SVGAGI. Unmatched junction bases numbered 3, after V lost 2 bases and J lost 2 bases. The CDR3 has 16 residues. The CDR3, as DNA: TGTGCCAGCAGTTACGGGCTAGCGGGAGGGCAAGAGACCCAGTACTTC. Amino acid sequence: CASSYGLAGGQETQYF.

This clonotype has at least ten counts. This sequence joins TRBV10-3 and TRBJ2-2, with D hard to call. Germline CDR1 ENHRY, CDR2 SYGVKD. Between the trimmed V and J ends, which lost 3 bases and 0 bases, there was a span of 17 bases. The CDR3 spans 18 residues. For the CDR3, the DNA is TGTGCCATCAGTGACGGGTCTGGGGTCCTCGCGAACACCGGGGAGCTGTTTTTT. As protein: CAISDGSGVLANTGELFF.

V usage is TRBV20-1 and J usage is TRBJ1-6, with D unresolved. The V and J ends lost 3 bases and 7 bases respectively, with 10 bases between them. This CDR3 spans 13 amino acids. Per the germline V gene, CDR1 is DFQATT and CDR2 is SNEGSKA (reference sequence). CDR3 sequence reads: CSARPALNSPLHF. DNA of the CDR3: TGCAGTGCTAGGCCAGCCCTAAATTCACCCCTCCACTTT.

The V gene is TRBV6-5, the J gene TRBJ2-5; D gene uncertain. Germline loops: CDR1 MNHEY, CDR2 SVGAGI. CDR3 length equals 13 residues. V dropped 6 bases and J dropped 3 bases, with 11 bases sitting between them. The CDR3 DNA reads TGTGCCAGCAGACTTCTGGCGGAAGAGACCCAGTACTTC. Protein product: CASRLLAEETQYF.

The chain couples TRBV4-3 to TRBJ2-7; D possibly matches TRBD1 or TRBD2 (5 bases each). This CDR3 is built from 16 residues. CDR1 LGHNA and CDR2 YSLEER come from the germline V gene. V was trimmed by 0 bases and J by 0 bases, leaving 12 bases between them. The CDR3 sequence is CASSQDTPGSSYEQYF. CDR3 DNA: TGCGCCAGCAGCCAAGATACCCCAGGGAGCTCCTACGAGCAGTACTTC.

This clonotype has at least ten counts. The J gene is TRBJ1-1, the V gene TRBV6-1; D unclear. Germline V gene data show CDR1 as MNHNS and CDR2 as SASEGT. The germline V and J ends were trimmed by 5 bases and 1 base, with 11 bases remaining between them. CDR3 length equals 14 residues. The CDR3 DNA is TGTGCCAGCAGTAGAGTTGATGGGAACACTGAAGCTTTCTTT. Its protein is CASSRVDGNTEAFF.

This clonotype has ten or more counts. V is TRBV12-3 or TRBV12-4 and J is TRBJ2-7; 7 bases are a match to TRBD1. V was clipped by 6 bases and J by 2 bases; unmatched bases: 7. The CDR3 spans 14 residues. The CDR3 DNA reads TGTGCCAGCAGCCGGGACAGACTAACCTACGAGCAGTACTTC. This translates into CASSRDRLTYEQYF.

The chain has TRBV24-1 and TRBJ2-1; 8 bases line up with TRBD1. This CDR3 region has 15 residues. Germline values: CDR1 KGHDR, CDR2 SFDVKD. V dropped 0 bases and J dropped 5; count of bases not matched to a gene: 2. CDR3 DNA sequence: TGTGCCACCAGTGATTTGGCCAGGGGGCACAATGAGCAGTTCTTC. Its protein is CATSDLARGHNEQFF.

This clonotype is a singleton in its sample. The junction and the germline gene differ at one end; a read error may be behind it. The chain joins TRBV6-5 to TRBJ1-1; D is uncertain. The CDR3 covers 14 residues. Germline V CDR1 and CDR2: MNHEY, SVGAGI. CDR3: CAGSYSEFNTEAFF. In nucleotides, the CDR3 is TGTGCCGGCAGTTACTCGGAGTTTAACACTGAAGCTTTCTTT.

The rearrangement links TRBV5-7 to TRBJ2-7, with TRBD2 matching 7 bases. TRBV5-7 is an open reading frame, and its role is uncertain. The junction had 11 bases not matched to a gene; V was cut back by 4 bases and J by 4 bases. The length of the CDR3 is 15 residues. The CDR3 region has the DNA TGTGCCAGCAGCCTCTGGACATGGGGAGGGTACGAGCAGTACTTC. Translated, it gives CASSLWTWGGYEQYF.

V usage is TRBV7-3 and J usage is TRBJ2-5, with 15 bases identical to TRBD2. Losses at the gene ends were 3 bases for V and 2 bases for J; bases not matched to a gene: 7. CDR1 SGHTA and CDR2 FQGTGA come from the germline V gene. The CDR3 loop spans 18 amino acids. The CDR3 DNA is TGTGCCAGCAGCTTGTTGGGACTAGCGGGAGGCAGACAAGAGACCCAGTACTTC. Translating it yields CASSLLGLAGGRQETQYF.

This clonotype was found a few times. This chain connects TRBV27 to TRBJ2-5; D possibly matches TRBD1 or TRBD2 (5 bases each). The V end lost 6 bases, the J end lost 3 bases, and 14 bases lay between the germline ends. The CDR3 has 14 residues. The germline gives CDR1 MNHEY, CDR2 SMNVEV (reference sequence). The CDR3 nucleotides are TGTGCCAGCAGGGATCGGGACCGAAAAGAGACCCAGTACTTC. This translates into CASRDRDRKETQYF.

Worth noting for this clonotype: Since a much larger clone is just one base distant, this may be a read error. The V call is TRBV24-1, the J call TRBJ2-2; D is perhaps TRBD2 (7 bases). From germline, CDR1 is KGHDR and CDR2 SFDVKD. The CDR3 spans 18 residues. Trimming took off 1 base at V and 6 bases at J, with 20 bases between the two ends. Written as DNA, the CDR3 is TGTGCCACCAGTGATTTTATGGGGGGGCGGTCGGCCGCCGGGGAGCTGTTTTTT. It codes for CATSDFMGGRSAAGELFF.

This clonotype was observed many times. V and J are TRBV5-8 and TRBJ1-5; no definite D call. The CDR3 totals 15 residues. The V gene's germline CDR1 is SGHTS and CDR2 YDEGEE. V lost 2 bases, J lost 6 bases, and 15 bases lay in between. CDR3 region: CASSFRVGGTQPQHF. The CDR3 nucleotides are TGTGCCAGCAGCTTTAGAGTTGGAGGCACTCAGCCCCAGCATTTT.

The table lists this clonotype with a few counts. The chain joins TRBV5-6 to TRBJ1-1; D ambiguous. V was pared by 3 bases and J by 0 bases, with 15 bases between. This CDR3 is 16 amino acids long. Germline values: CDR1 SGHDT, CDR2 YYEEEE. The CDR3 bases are TGTGCCAGCAGCTCCTGGGGAGTGGGGATGAACACTGAAGCTTTCTTT. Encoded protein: CASSSWGVGMNTEAFF.

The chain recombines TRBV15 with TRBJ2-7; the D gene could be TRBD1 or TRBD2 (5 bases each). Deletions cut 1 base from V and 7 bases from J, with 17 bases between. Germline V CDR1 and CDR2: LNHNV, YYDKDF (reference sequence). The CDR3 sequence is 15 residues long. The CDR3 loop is CATSRGGTLDNEQYF. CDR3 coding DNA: TGTGCCACCAGCAGAGGGGGGACCCTCGACAATGAGCAGTACTTC.

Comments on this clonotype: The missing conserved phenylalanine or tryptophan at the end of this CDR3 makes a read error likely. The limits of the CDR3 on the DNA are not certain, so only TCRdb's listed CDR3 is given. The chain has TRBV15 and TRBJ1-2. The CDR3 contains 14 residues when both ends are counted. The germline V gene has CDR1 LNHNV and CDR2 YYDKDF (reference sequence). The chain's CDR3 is CATSPRLANYGCWH.

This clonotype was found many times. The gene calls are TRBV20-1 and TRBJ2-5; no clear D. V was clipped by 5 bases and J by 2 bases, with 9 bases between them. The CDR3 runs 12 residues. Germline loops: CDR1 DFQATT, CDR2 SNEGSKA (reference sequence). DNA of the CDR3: TGCAGTGCTCGACGGTCTCAAGAGACCCAGTACTTC. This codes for CSARRSQETQYF.

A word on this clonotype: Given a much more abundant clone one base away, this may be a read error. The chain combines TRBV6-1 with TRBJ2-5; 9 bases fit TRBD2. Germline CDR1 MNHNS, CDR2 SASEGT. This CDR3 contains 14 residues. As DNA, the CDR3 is TGTGCCAGCGCTAGCGGGATGAGGGAAGAGGCCCAGTACTTC. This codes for CASASGMREEAQYF.

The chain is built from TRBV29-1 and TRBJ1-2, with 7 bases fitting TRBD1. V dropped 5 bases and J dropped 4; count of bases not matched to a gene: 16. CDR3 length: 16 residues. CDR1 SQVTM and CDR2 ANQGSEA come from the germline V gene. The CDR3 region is CSVRAGGNEQFYGYTF. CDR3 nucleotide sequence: TGCAGCGTTAGGGCAGGGGGTAATGAGCAGTTCTATGGCTACACCTTC.

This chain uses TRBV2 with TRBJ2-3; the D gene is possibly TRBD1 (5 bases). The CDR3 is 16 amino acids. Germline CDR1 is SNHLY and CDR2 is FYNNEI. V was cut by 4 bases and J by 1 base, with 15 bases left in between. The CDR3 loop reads CASSVGAAWGTDTQYF. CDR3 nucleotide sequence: TGTGCCAGCAGTGTTGGGGCAGCTTGGGGCACAGATACGCAGTATTTT.